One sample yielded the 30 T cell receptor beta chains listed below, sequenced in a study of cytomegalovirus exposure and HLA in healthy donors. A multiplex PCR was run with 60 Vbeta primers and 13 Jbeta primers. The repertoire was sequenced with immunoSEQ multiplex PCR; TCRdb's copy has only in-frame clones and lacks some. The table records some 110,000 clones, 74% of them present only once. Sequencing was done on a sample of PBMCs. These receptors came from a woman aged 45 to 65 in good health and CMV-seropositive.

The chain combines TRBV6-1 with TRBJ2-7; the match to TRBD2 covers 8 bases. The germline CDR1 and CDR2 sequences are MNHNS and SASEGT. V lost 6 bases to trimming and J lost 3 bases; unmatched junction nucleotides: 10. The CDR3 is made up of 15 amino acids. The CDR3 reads CASRDGGGGGYEQYF. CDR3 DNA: TGTGCCAGCAGGGACGGGGGGGGCGGGGGCTACGAGCAGTACTTC.

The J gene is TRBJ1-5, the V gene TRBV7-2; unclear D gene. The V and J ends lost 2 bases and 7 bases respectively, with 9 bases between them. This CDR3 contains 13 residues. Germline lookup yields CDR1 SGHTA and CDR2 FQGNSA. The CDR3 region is CASSLLQNQPQHF. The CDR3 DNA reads TGTGCCAGCAGCTTACTTCAGAACCAGCCCCAGCATTTT.

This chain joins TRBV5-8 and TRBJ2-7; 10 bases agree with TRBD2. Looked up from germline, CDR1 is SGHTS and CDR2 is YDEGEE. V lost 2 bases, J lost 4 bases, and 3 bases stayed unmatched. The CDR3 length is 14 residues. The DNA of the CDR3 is TGTGCCAGCAGCTTAGCGGGAGGGAAATACGAGCAGTACTTC. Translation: CASSLAGGKYEQYF.

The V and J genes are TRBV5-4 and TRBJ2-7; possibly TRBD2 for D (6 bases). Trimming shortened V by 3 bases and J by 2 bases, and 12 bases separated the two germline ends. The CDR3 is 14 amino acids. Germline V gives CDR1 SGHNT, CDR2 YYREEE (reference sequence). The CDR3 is CASSSAGYPYEQYF. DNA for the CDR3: TGTGCCAGCAGCTCCGCGGGGTACCCCTACGAGCAGTACTTC.

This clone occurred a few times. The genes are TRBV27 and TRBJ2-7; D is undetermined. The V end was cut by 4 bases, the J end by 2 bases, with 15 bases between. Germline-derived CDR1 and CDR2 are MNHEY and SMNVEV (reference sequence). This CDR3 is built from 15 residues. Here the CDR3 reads CASSSGSLIAYEQYF. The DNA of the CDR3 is TGTGCCAGCAGTTCCGGTTCTCTGATAGCCTACGAGCAGTACTTC.

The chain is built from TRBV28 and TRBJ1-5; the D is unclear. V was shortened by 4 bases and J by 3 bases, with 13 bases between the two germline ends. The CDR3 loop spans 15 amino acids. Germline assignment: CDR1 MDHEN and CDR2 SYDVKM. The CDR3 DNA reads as TGTGCCAGCAGTTCCCCCCCCGGTCTCAATCAGCCCCAGCATTTT. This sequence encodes CASSSPPGLNQPQHF.

CDR3 amino acids: CASSLVFMYGSGGGYTF. In DNA, the CDR3 is TGTGCCAGCAGCTTAGTTTTTATGTACGGCTCGGGAGGCGGCTACACCTTC. The chain recombines TRBV7-2 with TRBJ1-2; D is uncertain. CDR3 length: 17 residues. Germline loops: CDR1 SGHTA, CDR2 FQGNSA. With 1 base removed from V and 8 bases from J, the gap between germline ends came to 23 bases.

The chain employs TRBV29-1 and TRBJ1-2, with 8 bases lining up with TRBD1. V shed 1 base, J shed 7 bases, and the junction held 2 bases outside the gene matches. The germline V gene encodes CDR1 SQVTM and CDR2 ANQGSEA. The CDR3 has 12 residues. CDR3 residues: CSVEGTGSGYTF. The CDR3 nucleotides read TGCAGCGTTGAAGGGACAGGGTCTGGCTACACCTTC.

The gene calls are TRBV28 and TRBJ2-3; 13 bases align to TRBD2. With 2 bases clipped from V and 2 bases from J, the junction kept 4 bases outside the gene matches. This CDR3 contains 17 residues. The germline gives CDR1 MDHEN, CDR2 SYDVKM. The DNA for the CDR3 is TGTGCCAGCAGTTTAAGGACTAGCGGGAGTCTCACAGATACGCAGTATTTT. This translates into CASSLRTSGSLTDTQYF.

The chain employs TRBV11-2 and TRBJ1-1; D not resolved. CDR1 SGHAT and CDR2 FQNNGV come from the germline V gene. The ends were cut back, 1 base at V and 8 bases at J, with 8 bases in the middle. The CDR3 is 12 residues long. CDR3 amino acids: CASSLGVAEAFF. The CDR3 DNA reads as TGTGCCAGCAGCTTAGGGGTAGCAGAAGCTTTCTTT.

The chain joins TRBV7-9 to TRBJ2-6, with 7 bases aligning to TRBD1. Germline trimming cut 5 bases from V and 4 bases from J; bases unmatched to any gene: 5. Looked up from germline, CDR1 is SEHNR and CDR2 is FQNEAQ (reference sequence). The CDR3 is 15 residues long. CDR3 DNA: TGTGCCAGCAGCGCTAAGGGGGCCGGGGCCAACGTCCTGACTTTC. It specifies CASSAKGAGANVLTF.

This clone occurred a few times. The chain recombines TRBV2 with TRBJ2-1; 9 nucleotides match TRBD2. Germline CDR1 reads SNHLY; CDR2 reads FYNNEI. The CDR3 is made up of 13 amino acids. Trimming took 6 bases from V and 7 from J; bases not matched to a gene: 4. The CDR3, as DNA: TGTGCCAGCAGGAGTAGCGGGAGTAATGAGCAGTTCTTC. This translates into CASRSSGSNEQFF. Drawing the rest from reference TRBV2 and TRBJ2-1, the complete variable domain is EPEVTQTPSHQVTQMGQEVILRCVPISNHLYFYWYRQILGQKVEFLVSFYNNEISEKSEIFDDQFSVERPDGSNFTLKIRSTKLEDSAMYFCASRSSGSNEQFFGPGTRLTVL.

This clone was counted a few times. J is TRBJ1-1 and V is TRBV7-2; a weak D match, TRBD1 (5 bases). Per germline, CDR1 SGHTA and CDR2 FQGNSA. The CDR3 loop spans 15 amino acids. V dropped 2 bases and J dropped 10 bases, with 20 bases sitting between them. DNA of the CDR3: TGTGCCAGCAGCTTAACCCTCGGGGGGTTTGAGTTAGCTTTCTTT. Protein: CASSLTLGGFELAFF.

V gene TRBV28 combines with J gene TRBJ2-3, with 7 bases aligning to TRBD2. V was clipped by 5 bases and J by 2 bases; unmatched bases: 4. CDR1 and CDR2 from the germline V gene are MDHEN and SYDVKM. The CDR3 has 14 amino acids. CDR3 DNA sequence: TGTGCCAGCAGTGTCGGGACTAACACAGATACGCAGTATTTT. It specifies CASSVGTNTDTQYF.

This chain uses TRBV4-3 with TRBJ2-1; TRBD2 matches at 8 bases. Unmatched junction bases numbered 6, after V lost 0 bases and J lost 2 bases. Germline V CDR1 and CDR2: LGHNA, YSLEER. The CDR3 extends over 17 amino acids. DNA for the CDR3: TGCGCCAGCAGCCAAGAGTTTGCGGGGGGAACCTACAATGAGCAGTTCTTC. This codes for CASSQEFAGGTYNEQFF.

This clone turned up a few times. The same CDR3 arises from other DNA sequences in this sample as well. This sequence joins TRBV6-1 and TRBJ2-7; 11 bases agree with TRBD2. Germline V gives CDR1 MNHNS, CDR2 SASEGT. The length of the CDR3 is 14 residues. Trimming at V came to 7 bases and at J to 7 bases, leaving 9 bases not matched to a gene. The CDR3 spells CASTLLAGVEEQYF. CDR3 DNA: TGTGCCAGCACCTTACTAGCGGGAGTGGAGGAGCAGTACTTC.

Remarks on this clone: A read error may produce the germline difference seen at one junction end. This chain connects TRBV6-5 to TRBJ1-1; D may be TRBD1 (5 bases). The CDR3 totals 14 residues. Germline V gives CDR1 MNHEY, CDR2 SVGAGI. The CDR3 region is CASSYSITGTAAFF. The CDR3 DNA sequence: TGTGCCAGCAGTTACTCGATCACCGGGACTGCAGCTTTCTTT.

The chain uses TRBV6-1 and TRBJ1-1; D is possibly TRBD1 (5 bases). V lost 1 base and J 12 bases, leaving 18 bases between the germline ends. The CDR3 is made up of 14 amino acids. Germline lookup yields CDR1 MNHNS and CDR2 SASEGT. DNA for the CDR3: TGTGCCAGCAGTGAAGGGGTCGGGGGGTTGATGACTTTCTTT. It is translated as CASSEGVGGLMTFF.

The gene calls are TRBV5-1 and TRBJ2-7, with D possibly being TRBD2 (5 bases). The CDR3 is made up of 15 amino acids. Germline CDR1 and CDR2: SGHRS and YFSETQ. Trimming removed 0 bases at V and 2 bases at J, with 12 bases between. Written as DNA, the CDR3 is TGCGCCAGCAGCTTGGGGACGGGAAACGCCTACGAGCAGTACTTC. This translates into CASSLGTGNAYEQYF.

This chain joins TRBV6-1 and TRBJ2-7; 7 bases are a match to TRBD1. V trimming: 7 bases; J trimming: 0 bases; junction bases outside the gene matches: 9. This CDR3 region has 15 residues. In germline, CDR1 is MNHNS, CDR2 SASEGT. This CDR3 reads CASNLQGQLSYEQYF. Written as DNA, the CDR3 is TGTGCCAGCAATTTGCAGGGACAGCTCTCCTACGAGCAGTACTTC.

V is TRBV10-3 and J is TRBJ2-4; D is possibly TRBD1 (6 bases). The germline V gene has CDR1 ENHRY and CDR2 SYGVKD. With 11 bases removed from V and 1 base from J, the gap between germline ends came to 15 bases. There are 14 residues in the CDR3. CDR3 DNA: TGTGCCTTTCAGGGGTCCCAGGCCAAAAACATTCAGTACTTC. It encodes CAFQGSQAKNIQYF.

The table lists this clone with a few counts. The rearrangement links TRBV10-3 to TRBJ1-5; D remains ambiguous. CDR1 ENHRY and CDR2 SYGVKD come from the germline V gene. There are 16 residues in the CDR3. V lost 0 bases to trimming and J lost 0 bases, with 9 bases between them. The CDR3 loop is CAISESSQYSNQPQHF. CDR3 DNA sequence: TGTGCCATCAGTGAGTCGTCACAGTATAGCAATCAGCCCCAGCATTTT.

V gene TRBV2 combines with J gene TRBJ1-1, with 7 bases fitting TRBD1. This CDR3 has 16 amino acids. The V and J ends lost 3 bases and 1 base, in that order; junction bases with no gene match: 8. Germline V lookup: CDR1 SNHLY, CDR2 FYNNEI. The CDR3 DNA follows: TGTGCCAGCAGTGACGGGGCAGGGGGAAAGAACACTGAAGCTTTCTTT. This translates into CASSDGAGGKNTEAFF.

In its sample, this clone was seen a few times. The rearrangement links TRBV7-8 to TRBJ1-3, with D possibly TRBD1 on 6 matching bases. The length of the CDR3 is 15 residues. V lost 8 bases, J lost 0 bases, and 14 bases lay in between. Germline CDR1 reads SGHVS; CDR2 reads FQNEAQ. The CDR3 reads CASQKTGLSGNTIYF. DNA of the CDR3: TGTGCCAGCCAAAAAACAGGGCTCTCTGGAAACACCATATATTTT.

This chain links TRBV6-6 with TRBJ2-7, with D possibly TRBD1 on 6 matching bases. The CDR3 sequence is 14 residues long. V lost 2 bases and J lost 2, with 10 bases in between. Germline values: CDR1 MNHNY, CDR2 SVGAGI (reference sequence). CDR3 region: CASSYDGTTYEQYF. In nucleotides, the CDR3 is TGTGCCAGCAGTTACGATGGGACAACCTACGAGCAGTACTTC.

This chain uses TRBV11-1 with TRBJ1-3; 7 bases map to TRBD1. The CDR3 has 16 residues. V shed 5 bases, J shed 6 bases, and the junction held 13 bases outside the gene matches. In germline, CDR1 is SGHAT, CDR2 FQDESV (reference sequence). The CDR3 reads CASSGQNRGLPNTIYF. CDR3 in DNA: TGTGCCAGCAGCGGACAAAACAGGGGACTGCCAAACACCATATATTTT.

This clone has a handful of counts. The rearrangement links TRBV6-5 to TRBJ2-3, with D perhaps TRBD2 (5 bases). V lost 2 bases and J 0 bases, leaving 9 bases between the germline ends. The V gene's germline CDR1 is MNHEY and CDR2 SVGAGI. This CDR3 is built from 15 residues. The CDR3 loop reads CASSYVSGSTDTQYF. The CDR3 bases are TGTGCCAGCAGTTACGTAAGCGGCAGCACAGATACGCAGTATTTT.

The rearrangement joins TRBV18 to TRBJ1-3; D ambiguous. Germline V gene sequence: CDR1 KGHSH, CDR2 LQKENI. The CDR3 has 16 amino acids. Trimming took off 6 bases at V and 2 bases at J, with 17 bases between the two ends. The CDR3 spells CASSPTQMEAGNTIYF. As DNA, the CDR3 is TGTGCCAGCTCGCCCACGCAGATGGAGGCTGGAAACACCATATATTTT.

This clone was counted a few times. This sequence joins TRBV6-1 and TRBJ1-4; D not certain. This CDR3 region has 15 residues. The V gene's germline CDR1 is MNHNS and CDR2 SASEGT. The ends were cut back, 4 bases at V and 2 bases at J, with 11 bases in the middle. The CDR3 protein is CASSALGVTNEKLFF. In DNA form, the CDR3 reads TGTGCCAGCAGTGCCCTCGGGGTGACTAATGAAAAACTGTTTTTT.

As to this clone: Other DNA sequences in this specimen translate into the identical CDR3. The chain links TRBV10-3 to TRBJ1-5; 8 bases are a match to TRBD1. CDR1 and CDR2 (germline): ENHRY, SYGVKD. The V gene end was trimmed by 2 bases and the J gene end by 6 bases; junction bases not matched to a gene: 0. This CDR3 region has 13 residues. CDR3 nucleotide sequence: TGTGCCATCAGTGAGGACAGGGGTCAGCCCCAGCATTTT. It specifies CAISEDRGQPQHF.